This entry features one T cell receptor (beta chain) sequence. The sample holds a few counts of this clonotype. Its specific antigen is unknown. No much larger clonotype is one base removed from it; base qualities were not supplied. These reads were obtained on an Illumina NovaSeq 6000. TCRalpha and TCRbeta cDNA libraries were constructed by 5'RACE with constant-segment primers, with sample barcodes and unique molecular identifiers being introduced. RNA was extracted from every sample with Trizol reagent. Library amplification was performed in two PCR steps, and a second sample barcode and Illumina TruSeq adapters were introduced in the second step. The libraries were sequenced on an Illumina NovaSeq using 2 x 150 bp paired-end reads. The original pipeline was this. The reads were demultiplexed and collapsed into UMI-guided consensus sequences using migec v1.2.7. With mixcr v2.1.11, UMI consensuses were aligned to TRA and TRB V and J templates and assembled into clonotypes. A clonotype was counted as expanded or contracted only if both edgeR and NoisET called the change significant, with noise models trained on biological replicates. For edgeR calls, a false discovery rate-adjusted p below 0.01 and a log2 fold-change threshold of 1 were applied. As an exploratory analysis of dynamics, max-normalized trajectories of the 1000 most abundant clonotypes were examined with PCA combined with hierarchical clustering. The CD4 or CD8 phenotype of responding clones was assigned using the separately sequenced CD4+ and CD8+ repertoires. TCRdb took the public reads, trimmed them with fastp at Q25, ran MiXCR for clone calling and kept in-frame beta chains. Rows are combined by CDR3 protein, so each entry shows the most common genes and DNA. These V and J calls are TCRdb output, not the study's own analysis. The sample profile shows a few hundred thousand distinct CDR3 sequences; 7.5% to 10% of them were found once. The top ten constitute 20% to 25% of the sample.

This sample was taken from a study of T-cell memory formation after mild COVID-19 (dated by TCRdb to 2020 to 2022). Turning to the overall study: Most TCR sequence clusters were specific to one of the two donors. Longitudinal TCRalpha and TCRbeta repertoire sequencing tracked T-cell clones expanding and contracting after mild COVID-19 in a couple of donors. Two young, previously healthy adult volunteers made up the cohort, one male and one female.

The CDR3 spans 15 residues, from the cysteine through the phenylalanine. Only CDR3 DNA remains: 45 bases, in frame from the first base. V lost 7 bases and J lost 1 base; the stretch between them is 17 bases long. CDR1 and CDR2 are read off the germline V gene as MNHNS and SASEGT. Ficoll-Paque density gradient centrifugation was used to isolate PBMCs. Summary of the overall study and its limitations: The detection of some responding clones in pre-infection memory suggests that pre-existing cross-reactive memory T cells joined the SARS-CoV-2 response. Only a couple of mild cases were covered in the study, and larger cohorts including severe cases with pre-infection samples were considered necessary. Contracting CD4+ clones were found mainly in CM and EM memory subsets, while CD8+ clones were enriched in EMRA. The second-wave clones that peaked on day 37 were not confirmed to be SARS-CoV-2 specific. Clones contracting from day 15 to 85 had balanced CD4/CD8 phenotypes, while a second wave expanding from day 15 to 37 was biased towards CD4+.

This clonotype originated in a man between 18 and 35 years old who had mild COVID-19 (a few samples of this study predate the infection). The sample titles of this study are shuffled in the database, so cell type and time point are left out; the donor was told from shared clones. What was sequenced was PBMCs or a T cell subset sorted from them (not recorded which). The chain joins TRBV6-1 to TRBJ2-7; TRBD1 is possibly the D segment (5 matching bases). The CDR3 in this case is CASMRTHDTSYEQYF. The DNA sequence is TGTGCCAGCATGAGGACACACGATACTTCCTACGAGCAGTACTTC.